This T cell receptor beta chain was sequenced during a study of shared clonotypes between healthy human individuals. Selected positively for CCR7 and CD45RO-negative, naive CD8 cells excluded terminally differentiated effector memory CD45RA+ cells. About 30,000 T cell genomes, or roughly 180 ng DNA, went into the sorted-subset replicate PCRs. Assay: immunoSEQ multiplex PCR; the TCRdb copy retains only in-frame clones and omits some. This table holds around 1,900,000 clones, 80% to 95% found once. Source material: naive CD8+ T cells from PBMCs. This receptor was obtained from a man between 18 and 29 years old in good health. Some clones in this sample may be carry-over from other donors' samples.

CDR3 sequence: CASSDGGYPFF. The CDR3 DNA is TGTGCCAGCAGCGATGGTGGGTACCCGTTCTTC. The gene calls are TRBV7-3 and TRBJ2-1; D remains unclear. The V and J ends lost 5 bases and 15 bases respectively, with 14 bases between them. From germline, CDR1 is SGHTA and CDR2 FQGTGA. The CDR3 covers 11 residues.